The 27 T cell receptor beta chains presented below share a single source sample, sequenced in a study of T cell responses to AZD1222 COVID-19 vaccine. Repertoires were generated with immunoSEQ multiplex PCR, while TCRdb's copy carries only in-frame clones and drops some. The sample has 100,000 to 150,000 clones; around nine tenths are singletons. The source material was peripheral blood, sampled 28 days after the second AZD1222 dose. The receptors derive from an adult who received the AZD1222 COVID-19 vaccine.

The chain couples TRBV6-2 or TRBV6-3 to TRBJ1-2; D remains ambiguous. The germline gives CDR1 MNHEY, CDR2 SVGEGT. The CDR3 totals 12 residues. V shed 6 bases and J shed 4 bases, with 9 bases lying between them. CDR3: CASSDIGYGYTF. CDR3 bases: TGTGCCAGCAGCGACATCGGCTATGGCTACACCTTC.

The chain uses TRBV27 and TRBJ1-1; maybe TRBD1 (5 bases). The V gene lost 5 bases and the J gene lost 1 base, with 11 bases spanning the gap. There are 14 residues in the CDR3. From germline, CDR1 is MNHEY and CDR2 SMNVEV (reference sequence). Here the CDR3 DNA reads TGTGCCAGCAGTAAAGGGGCAGGGAACACTGAAGCTTTCTTT. This encodes CASSKGAGNTEAFF.

V usage is TRBV29-1 and J usage is TRBJ2-7, with D hard to call. V lost 3 bases and J lost 4, with 10 bases in between. In germline, CDR1 is SQVTM, CDR2 ANQGSEA. There are 12 residues in the CDR3. The CDR3 sequence: CSVETGVYEQYF. The CDR3 DNA is TGCAGCGTTGAGACGGGTGTTTACGAGCAGTACTTC.

This sequence joins TRBV10-1 and TRBJ1-2, with TRBD1 as a possible D gene (6 bases). Germline loops: CDR1 WNHNN, CDR2 SYGVQD (reference sequence). V gave up 3 bases and J gave up 3 bases, with 11 bases separating them. CDR3 length equals 14 residues. Here the CDR3 DNA reads TGCGCCAGCAGTGACAGGGGAAGGGACTATGGCTACACCTTC. Translated, it gives CASSDRGRDYGYTF.

V is TRBV29-1 and J is TRBJ1-1; tentative D call: TRBD1 (6 bases). The V gene lost 7 bases and the J gene lost 8 bases, with 14 bases spanning the gap. CDR3 length equals 11 residues. The V gene's germline CDR1 is SQVTM and CDR2 ANQGSEA. The CDR3 bases are TGCAGCGCAGGGACATCCGTAGAAGCTTTCTTT. Its translation: CSAGTSVEAFF.

V is TRBV3-1 (or the pseudogene TRBV3-2) and J is TRBJ1-1; 7 positions agree with TRBD1. Trimming cost V 6 bases and J 6 bases; bases outside gene matches: 4. Germline assignment: CDR1 LGHDT and CDR2 YNNKEL (reference sequence). This CDR3 is built from 12 residues. The CDR3 DNA follows: TGTGCCAGCAGTCAGACAGGGTCTGAAGCTTTCTTT. Translating gives CASSQTGSEAFF.

The V call is TRBV27, the J call TRBJ2-1, with TRBD2 matching 7 bases. This CDR3 comprises 15 residues. The V and J ends lost 7 bases and 0 bases, in that order; junction bases with no gene match: 6. CDR1 and CDR2 (germline): MNHEY, SMNVEV (reference sequence). The CDR3 nucleotides are TGTGCCAGCACCGCAGCGGGAAGCTCCTACAATGAGCAGTTCTTC. Translating gives CASTAAGSSYNEQFF.

J is TRBJ1-1 and V is TRBV6-5, with 7 bases identical to TRBD1. In germline, CDR1 is MNHEY, CDR2 SVGAGI. The V gene end was trimmed by 2 bases and the J gene end by 1 base; junction bases not matched to a gene: 4. The CDR3 totals 15 residues. The CDR3 coding sequence is TGTGCCAGCAGTTACCGCAACAGGGGGAACACTGAAGCTTTCTTT. It encodes CASSYRNRGNTEAFF.

The chain recombines TRBV2 with TRBJ1-1, with D maybe TRBD1 (6 bases). This CDR3 has 13 residues. CDR1 SNHLY and CDR2 FYNNEI come from the germline V gene. V gave up 6 bases and J gave up 4 bases, with 12 bases separating them. CDR3 bases: TGTGCCAGCAGGGTGGGGGGGCCCACTGAAGCTTTCTTT. Amino acid sequence: CASRVGGPTEAFF.

The gene calls are TRBV24-1 and TRBJ2-7, with D perhaps matching TRBD1 (6 bases). Germline V gene data show CDR1 as KGHDR and CDR2 as SFDVKD. Trimming took off 3 bases at V and 5 bases at J, with 13 bases between the two ends. The CDR3 is 14 residues long. The CDR3 sequence: CATSDPDRRDEQYF. In DNA form, the CDR3 reads TGTGCCACCAGTGATCCCGACAGGAGAGACGAGCAGTACTTC.

The genes are TRBV18 and TRBJ2-2; TRBD2 matches at 10 bases. CDR3 size: 15 residues. Germline CDR1 reads KGHSH; CDR2 reads LQKENI. V was pared by 4 bases and J by 3 bases, with 2 bases of the junction left unmatched. The CDR3 spells CASSLGTSDTGELFF. In DNA, the CDR3 is TGTGCCAGCTCACTAGGGACTAGCGACACCGGGGAGCTGTTTTTT.

The V gene is TRBV19, the J gene TRBJ1-5; 7 bases line up with TRBD1. V dropped 6 bases and J dropped 0; count of bases not matched to a gene: 5. CDR1 and CDR2 from the germline V gene are LNHDA and SQIVND (reference sequence). The CDR3 is 15 amino acids. CDR3 residues: CASSRGQNSNQPQHF. DNA for the CDR3: TGTGCCAGTAGCAGGGGACAGAATAGCAATCAGCCCCAGCATTTT.

V usage is TRBV29-1 and J usage is TRBJ1-1, with TRBD1 as a possible D gene (5 bases). The V and J ends lost 2 bases and 3 bases respectively, with 7 bases between them. From germline, CDR1 is SQVTM and CDR2 ANQGSEA. The CDR3 has 12 residues. The CDR3 nucleotides read TGCAGCGTTGAACGGGGCTACACTGAAGCTTTCTTT. It encodes CSVERGYTEAFF. Full variable domain (remainder filled in from reference TRBV29-1 and TRBJ1-1): SAVISQKPSRDICQRGTSLTIQCQVDSQVTMMFWYRQQPGQSLTLIATANQGSEATYESGFVIDKFPISRPNLTFSTLTVSNMSPEDSSIYLCSVERGYTEAFFGQGTRLTVV.

This clone has more than one count but fewer than ten. V is TRBV7-2 and J is TRBJ2-7, with 10 bases lining up with TRBD2. Per the germline V gene, CDR1 is SGHTA and CDR2 is FQGNSA. V gave up 1 base and J gave up 2 bases; unmatched junction bases: 8. This CDR3 region has 17 residues. The chain's CDR3 is CASSLVASGRFTYEQYF. DNA for the CDR3: TGTGCCAGCAGCTTAGTGGCTAGCGGGAGATTTACCTACGAGCAGTACTTC. Using reference TRBV7-2 and TRBJ2-7 for the parts outside the CDR3, the full variable domain is GAGVSQSPSNKVTEKGKDVELRCDPISGHTALYWYRQSLGQGLEFLIYFQGNSAPDKSGLPSDRFSAERTGGSVSTLTIQRTQQEDSAVYLCASSLVASGRFTYEQYFGPGTRLTVT.

The chain recombines TRBV5-1 with TRBJ2-3, with 9 bases identical to TRBD2. This CDR3 contains 15 residues. V lost 2 bases and J lost 2; bases outside the gene matches: 3. The germline V gene has CDR1 SGHRS and CDR2 YFSETQ. CDR3 in amino acids: CASSFSGGSTDTQYF. The CDR3 coding sequence is TGCGCCAGCAGCTTTAGCGGGGGTTCCACAGATACGCAGTATTTT.

The chain has TRBV5-4 and TRBJ1-1; 7 bases line up with TRBD1. The CDR3 is made up of 14 amino acids. The V gene's germline CDR1 is SGHNT and CDR2 YYREEE (reference sequence). V gave up 4 bases and J gave up 1 base; unmatched junction bases: 4. The DNA for the CDR3 is TGTGCCAGCAGCGGGCGACAGGGGAACACTGAAGCTTTCTTT. Translating gives CASSGRQGNTEAFF.

The rearrangement links TRBV7-2 to TRBJ1-1; the D is unclear. With 5 bases removed from V and 4 bases from J, the gap between germline ends came to 20 bases. The CDR3 runs 16 residues. Germline lookup yields CDR1 SGHTA and CDR2 FQGNSA. CDR3 residues: CASSDVVVGPATEAFF. In DNA, the CDR3 is TGTGCCAGCAGCGATGTGGTTGTCGGCCCGGCCACTGAAGCTTTCTTT.

The CDR3 DNA follows: TGTGCCAGCAGCGTAGGGGGGAATTCTAACTATGGCTACACCTTC. As protein: CASSVGGNSNYGYTF. The chain is built from TRBV9 and TRBJ1-2; a weak D match, TRBD1 (5 bases). Trimming left V 0 bases short and J 0 bases short, with 9 bases between. The CDR3 has 15 residues. CDR1 SGDLS and CDR2 YYNGEE come from the germline V gene.

CDR3 nucleotides: TGTGCCAGCGGGACAGGGGGTAGCTCCTACAATGAGCAGTTCTTC. Translating gives CASGTGGSSYNEQFF. The chain couples TRBV11-3 to TRBJ2-1; the match to TRBD1 covers 11 bases. The CDR3 has 15 residues. The V segment lost 8 bases and the J segment 0 bases; nucleotides outside the gene matches: 3. Germline V CDR1 and CDR2: SGHNT, YENEEA.

The chain couples TRBV19 to TRBJ2-7, with D maybe TRBD1 (6 bases). The germline gives CDR1 LNHDA, CDR2 SQIVND (reference sequence). The CDR3 is made up of 16 amino acids. Trimming removed 0 bases at V and 2 bases at J, with 14 bases between. CDR3 sequence reads: CASSIDFWTATYEQYF. CDR3 bases: TGTGCCAGTAGTATAGATTTTTGGACAGCGACCTACGAGCAGTACTTC.

This rearrangement joins TRBV5-5 to TRBJ1-6; D unresolved. V was clipped by 0 bases and J by 10 bases, with 8 bases between them. The length of the CDR3 is 13 residues. Germline V gene data show CDR1 as SGHKS and CDR2 as YYEKEE (reference sequence). CDR3 in amino acids: CASSLGFQSPLHF. The CDR3 region has the DNA TGTGCCAGCAGCTTGGGGTTTCAATCACCCCTCCACTTT. The full variable domain, with the rest looked up from reference TRBV5-5 and TRBJ1-6, is DAGVTQSPTHLIKTRGQQVTLRCSPISGHKSVSWYQQVLGQGPQFIFQYYEKEERGRGNFPDRFSARQFPNYSSELNVNALLLGDSALYLCASSLGFQSPLHFGNGTRLTVT.

The DNA for the CDR3 is TGTGCCAGCAGCCAAGACAGGGGGAGACAAGAGACCCAGTACTTC. Its protein product is CASSQDRGRQETQYF. The chain employs TRBV14 and TRBJ2-5; 7 bases line up with TRBD1. Germline loops: CDR1 SGHDN, CDR2 FVKESK. The CDR3 extends over 15 amino acids. Trimming took 0 bases from V and 2 from J; bases not matched to a gene: 3.

The chain recombines TRBV9 with TRBJ1-2; the match to TRBD1 covers 11 bases. CDR1 is SGDLS and CDR2 is YYNGEE in the germline V gene. V lost 0 bases, J lost 10 bases, and 5 bases stayed unmatched. The CDR3 runs 14 residues. As DNA, the CDR3 is TGTGCCAGCAGCGTAGGTGGGGACAGGGGGTCCTACACCTTC. Its protein product is CASSVGGDRGSYTF.

The chain uses TRBV27 and TRBJ2-7; 10 bases align to TRBD1. The germline V gene encodes CDR1 MNHEY and CDR2 SMNVEV (reference sequence). Trimming at V came to 6 bases and at J to 4 bases, leaving 6 bases not matched to a gene. The CDR3 totals 14 residues. CDR3 in amino acids: CASSRDRGQYEQYF. For the CDR3, the DNA is TGTGCCAGCAGCCGGGACAGGGGTCAATACGAGCAGTACTTC.

The genes are TRBV3-1 (or the pseudogene TRBV3-2) and TRBJ2-4, with TRBD2 matching over 8 bases. CDR3 size: 15 residues. Trimming removed 0 bases from V and 8 bases from J; junction bases left unmatched: 6. Germline CDR1 is LGHDT and CDR2 is YNNKEL (reference sequence). For the CDR3, the DNA is TGTGCCAGCAGCCAAGACCCCAGCGGGAGTGACATTCAGTACTTC. It is translated as CASSQDPSGSDIQYF.

This clone came up a few times. The J gene is TRBJ1-3, the V gene TRBV7-9; D perhaps matches TRBD1 (5 bases). Trimming took 10 bases from V and 0 from J, leaving 13 bases between them. CDR1 and CDR2 (germline): SEHNR, FQNEAQ (reference sequence). The CDR3 consists of 14 residues. CDR3: CAIPQGYSGNTIYF. As DNA, the CDR3 is TGTGCCATTCCCCAGGGATACTCTGGAAACACCATATATTTT. Based on the CDR3 plus reference TRBV7-9 and TRBJ1-3, the full variable domain is DTGVSQNPRHKITKRGQNVTFRCDPISEHNRLYWYRQTLGQGPEFLTYFQNEAQLEKSRLLSDRFSAERPKGSFSTLEIQRTEQGDSAMYLCAIPQGYSGNTIYFGEGSWLTVV.

This clone came up once. The chain carries TRBV30 and TRBJ2-2; D uncertain. Germline V lookup: CDR1 GTSNPN, CDR2 SVGIG (reference sequence). The CDR3 covers 12 residues. V lost 0 bases to trimming and J lost 7 bases, with 6 bases between them. The CDR3 nucleotides are TGTGCCTGGAGTGTAGGGTTCGGGGAGCTGTTTTTT. Protein product: CAWSVGFGELFF.